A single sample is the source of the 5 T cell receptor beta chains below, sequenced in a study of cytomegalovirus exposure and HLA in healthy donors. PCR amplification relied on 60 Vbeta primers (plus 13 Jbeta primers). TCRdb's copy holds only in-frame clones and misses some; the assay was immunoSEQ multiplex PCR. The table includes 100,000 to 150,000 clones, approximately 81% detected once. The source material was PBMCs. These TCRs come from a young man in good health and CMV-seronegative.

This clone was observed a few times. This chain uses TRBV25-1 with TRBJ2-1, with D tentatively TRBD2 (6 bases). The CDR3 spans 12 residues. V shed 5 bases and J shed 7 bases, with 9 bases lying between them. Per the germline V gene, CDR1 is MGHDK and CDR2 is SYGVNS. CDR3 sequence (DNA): TGTGCCAGCAGTCCGGGACTTAATGAGCAGTTCTTC. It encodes CASSPGLNEQFF.

This CDR3 is CASSRTGSYGYTF. In nucleotides, the CDR3 is TGTGCCAGCTCACGAACAGGGAGCTATGGCTACACCTTC. This sequence joins TRBV18 and TRBJ1-2; possibly TRBD1 for D (6 bases). Trimming removed 4 bases at V and 4 bases at J, with 10 bases between. The CDR3 is 13 residues long. Germline-derived CDR1 and CDR2 are KGHSH and LQKENI.

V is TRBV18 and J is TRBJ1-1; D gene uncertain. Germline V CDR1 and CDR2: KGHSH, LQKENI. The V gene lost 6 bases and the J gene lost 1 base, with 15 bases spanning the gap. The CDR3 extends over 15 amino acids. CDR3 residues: CASSEIGGGNTEAFF. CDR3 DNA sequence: TGTGCCAGCTCGGAGATAGGCGGAGGGAACACTGAAGCTTTCTTT.

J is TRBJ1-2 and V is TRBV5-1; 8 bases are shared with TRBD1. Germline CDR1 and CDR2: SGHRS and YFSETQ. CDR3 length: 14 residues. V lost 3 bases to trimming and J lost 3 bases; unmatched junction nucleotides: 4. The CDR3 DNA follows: TGCGCCAGCAGCTCGCGGACAGGGCACTATGGCTACACCTTC. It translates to CASSSRTGHYGYTF.

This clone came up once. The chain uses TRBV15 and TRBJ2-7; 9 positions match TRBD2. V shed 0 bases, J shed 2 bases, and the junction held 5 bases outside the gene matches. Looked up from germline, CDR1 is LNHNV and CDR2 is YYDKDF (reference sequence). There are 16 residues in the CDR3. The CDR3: CATSRDWASGAYEQYV. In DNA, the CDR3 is TGTGCCACCAGCAGAGATTGGGCTAGCGGGGCCTACGAGCAGTACGTC.